The table lists the clone carrying this TCR beta chain with a few counts. As yet, its antigen is unknown. The CDR3 runs 15 residues. Germline assignment: CDR1 ENHRY and CDR2 SYGVKD. Deletions cut 5 bases from V and 4 bases from J, with 15 bases between. Unique molecular identifiers were affixed to discrete cDNA molecules within the library. TCRdb processed the RACE reads anew with MiXCR; each CDR3 protein has one entry. The sample consists of 75,000 to 100,000 distinct CDR3 sequences, 12% of them appearing once. The source of the sample is a study of human T cells and chemical hapten exposure. The wider study: Investigators sensitized roughly 2 cm by roughly 2 cm of upper inner arm skin with 2% DPC.

Specified time point: patch test 1, 2 weeks after DPC sensitization. Treatment specified: therapeutic diphenylcyclopropenone sensitization with weekly scalp DPC. Regarding the study as a whole: Expanded TCRs were compared with controls, and the expanded TCRs formed significantly more large CDR3 similarity clusters.

The source of this sequence is a woman aged 55-69 years with alopecia areata. Some clones in this sample may be carry-over from other donors' samples. This chain joins TRBV10-3 and TRBJ1-5; D is perhaps TRBD1 (6 bases). The sample here was whole blood, taken in connection with sensitization to the hapten diphenylcyclopropenone (DPC). The CDR3 nucleotides read TGTGCCATCAGTAAGCAAGACAGGACTAATCAGCCCCAGCATTTT. It yields the protein CAISKQDRTNQPQHF.